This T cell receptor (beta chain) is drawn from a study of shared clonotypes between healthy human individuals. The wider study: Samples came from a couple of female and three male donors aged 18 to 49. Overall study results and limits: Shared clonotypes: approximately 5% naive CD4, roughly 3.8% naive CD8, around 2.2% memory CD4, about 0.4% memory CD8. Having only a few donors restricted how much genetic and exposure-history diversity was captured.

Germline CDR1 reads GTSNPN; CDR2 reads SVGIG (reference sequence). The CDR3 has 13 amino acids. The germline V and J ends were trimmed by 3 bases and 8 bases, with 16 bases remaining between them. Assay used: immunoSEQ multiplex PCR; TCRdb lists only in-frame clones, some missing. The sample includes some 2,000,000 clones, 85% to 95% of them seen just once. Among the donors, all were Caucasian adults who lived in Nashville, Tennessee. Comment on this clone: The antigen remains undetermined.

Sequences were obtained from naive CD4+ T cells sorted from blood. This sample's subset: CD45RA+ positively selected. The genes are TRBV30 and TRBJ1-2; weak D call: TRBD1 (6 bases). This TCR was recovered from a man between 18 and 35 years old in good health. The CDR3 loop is CAWSFPGGQGYTF. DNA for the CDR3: TGTGCCTGGAGCTTCCCGGGGGGCCAAGGCTACACCTTC.